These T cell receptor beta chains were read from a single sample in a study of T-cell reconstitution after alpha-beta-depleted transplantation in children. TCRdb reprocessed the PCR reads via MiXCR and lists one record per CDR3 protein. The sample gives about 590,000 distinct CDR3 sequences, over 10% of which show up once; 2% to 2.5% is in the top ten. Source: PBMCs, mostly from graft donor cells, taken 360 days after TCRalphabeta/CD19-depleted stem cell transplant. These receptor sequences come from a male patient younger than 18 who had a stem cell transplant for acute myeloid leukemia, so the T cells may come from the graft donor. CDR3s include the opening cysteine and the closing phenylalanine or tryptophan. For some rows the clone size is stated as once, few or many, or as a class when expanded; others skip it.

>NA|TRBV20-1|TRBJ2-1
CSASWLAPSYNEQFF
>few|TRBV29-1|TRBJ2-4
CSVVAGLVKNIQYF
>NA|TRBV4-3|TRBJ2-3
CASSHVPTSGSLGTDTQYF
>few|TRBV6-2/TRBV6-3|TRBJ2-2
CAINRGNTGELFF
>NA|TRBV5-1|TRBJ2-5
CASSPTGDETQYF
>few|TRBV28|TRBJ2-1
CASTTGLAGVPRSYNEQFF
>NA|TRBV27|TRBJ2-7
CASSFLPASQGYEQYF
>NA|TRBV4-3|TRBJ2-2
CASSQVQQNTGELFF
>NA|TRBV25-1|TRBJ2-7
CASSERSEGRAYEQYF
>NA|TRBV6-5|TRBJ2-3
CASSYSAGVVNTQYF
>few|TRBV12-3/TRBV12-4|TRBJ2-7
CASTEGGPYEQYF
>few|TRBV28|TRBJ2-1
CASSFRLAGGREQFF
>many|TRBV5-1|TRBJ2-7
CASSLAWAGKYEQYF
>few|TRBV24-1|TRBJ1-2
CATSDLKRGQGYTF
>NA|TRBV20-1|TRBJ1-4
CSAQDPRRDERLFF
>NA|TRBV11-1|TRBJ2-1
CASSLGALRSYNEQFF
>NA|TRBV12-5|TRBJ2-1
CASGLKLGREGPYNEQFF
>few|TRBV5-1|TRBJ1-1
CASSLIGTVNTEAFF
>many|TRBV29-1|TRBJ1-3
CSVTGHDSGNTIYF
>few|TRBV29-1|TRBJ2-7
CSVVGPGLAGGGSYEQYF
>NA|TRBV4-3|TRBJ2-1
CASSRRALSGLSSYNEQFF
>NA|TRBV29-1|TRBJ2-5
CSVLSRGEAQYF
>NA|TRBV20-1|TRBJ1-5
CSAREGYRGSNQPQHF
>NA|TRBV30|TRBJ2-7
CAWSVGYEQYF
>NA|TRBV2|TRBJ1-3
CASSEIAGTGNTIYF
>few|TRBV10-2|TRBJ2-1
CASRGRQGRSNEQFF
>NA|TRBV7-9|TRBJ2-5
CASSKTLTGLETQYF
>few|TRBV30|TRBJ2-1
CAWSRLAGGPLFYNEQFF
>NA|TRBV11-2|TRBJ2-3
CASSSPRDSGRALADTQYF
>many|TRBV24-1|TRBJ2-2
CATSDFVAGGGGELFF
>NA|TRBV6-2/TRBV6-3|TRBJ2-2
CASSARTRFNRAGELFF
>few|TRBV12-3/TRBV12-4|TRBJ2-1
CASSFRDRGWGEQFF
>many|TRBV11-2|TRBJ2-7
CASSLGGLEARYEQYF
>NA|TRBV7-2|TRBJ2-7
CASSLALTGASYEQYF
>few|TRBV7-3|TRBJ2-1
CASSPRDRMSSYNEQFF
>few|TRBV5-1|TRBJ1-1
CASSFTGVNTEAFF
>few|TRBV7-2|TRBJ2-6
CASSAVGSGIGANVLTF
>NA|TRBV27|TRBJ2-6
CASSTVAGGSGANVLTF
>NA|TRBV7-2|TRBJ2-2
CASSLKAGNTGELFF
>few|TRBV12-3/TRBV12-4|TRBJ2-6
CASSFLGVKSSGANVLTF
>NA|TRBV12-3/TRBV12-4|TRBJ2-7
CASRLAGETYEQYF
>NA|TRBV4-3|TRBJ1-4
CASSQDFRRNEKLFF
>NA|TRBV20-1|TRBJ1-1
CSAGTVYYRGQTEAFF
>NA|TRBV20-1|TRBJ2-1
CCARADPAQRGNEQFF